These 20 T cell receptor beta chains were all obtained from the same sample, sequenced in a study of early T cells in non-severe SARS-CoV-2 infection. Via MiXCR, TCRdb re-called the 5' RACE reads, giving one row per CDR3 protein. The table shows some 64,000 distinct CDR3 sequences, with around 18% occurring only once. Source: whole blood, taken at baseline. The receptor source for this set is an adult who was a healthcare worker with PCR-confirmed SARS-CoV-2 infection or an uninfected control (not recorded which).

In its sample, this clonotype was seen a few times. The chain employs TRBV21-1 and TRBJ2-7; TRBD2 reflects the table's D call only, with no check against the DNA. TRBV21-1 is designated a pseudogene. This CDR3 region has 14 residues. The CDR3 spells CASSKALADYEQYF. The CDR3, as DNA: TGTGCCAGCAGCAAAGCGCTAGCGGACTACGAGCAGTACTTC.

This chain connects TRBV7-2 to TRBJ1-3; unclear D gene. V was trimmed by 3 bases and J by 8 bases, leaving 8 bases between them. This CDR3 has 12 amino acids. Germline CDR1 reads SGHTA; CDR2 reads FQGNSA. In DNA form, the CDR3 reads TGTGCCAGCAGCTTGAACCCGGACACCATATATTTT. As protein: CASSLNPDTIYF.

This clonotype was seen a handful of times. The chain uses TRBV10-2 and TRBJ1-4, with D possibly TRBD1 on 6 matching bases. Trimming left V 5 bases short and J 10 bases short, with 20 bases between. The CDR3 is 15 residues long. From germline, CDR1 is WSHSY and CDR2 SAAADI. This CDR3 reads CASSPERGRGGKLFF. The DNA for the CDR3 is TGCGCCAGCAGTCCCGAGCGGGGTAGGGGGGGAAAACTGTTTTTT.

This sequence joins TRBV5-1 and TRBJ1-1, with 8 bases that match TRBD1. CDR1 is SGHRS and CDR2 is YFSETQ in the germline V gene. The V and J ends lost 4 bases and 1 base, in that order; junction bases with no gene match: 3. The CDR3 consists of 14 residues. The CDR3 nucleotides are TGCGCCAGCAGCAGTGGGACAGGGAACACTGAAGCTTTCTTT. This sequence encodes CASSSGTGNTEAFF. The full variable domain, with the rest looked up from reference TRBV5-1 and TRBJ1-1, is KAGVTQTPRYLIKTRGQQVTLSCSPISGHRSVSWYQQTPGQGLQFLFEYFSETQRNKGNFPGRFSGRQFSNSRSEMNVSTLELGDSALYLCASSSGTGNTEAFFGQGTRLTVV.

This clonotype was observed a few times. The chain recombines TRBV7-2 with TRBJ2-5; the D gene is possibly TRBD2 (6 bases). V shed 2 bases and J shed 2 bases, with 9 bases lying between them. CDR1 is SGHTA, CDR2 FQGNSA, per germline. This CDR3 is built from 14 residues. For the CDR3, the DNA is TGTGCCAGCAGCTTAATCGGGGGACAAGAGACCCAGTACTTC. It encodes CASSLIGGQETQYF.

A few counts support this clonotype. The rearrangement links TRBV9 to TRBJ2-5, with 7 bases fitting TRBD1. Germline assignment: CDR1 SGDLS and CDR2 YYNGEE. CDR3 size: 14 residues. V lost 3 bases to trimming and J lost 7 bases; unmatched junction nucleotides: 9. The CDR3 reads CASSGKGAFGTQYF. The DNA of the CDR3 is TGTGCCAGCAGCGGAAAGGGGGCTTTCGGGACCCAGTACTTC.

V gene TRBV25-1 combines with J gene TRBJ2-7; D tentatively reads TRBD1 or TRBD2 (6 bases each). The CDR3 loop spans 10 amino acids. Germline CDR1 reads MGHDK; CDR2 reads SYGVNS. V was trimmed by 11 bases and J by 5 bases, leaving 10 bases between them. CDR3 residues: CAAGHNEQYF. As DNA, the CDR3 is TGTGCCGCGGGACACAACGAGCAGTACTTC.

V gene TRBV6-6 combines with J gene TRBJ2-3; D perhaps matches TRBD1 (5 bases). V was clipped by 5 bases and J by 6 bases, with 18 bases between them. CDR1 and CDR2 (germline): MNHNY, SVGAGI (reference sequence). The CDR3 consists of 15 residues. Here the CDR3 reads CASSTNRQSSDTQYF. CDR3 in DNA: TGTGCCAGCAGTACCAATCGACAGTCATCGGATACGCAGTATTTT.

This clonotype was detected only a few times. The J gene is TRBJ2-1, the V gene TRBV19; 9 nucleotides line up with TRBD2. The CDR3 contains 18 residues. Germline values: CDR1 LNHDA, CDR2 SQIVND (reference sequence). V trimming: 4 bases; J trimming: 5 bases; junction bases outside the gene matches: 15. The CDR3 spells CASSSPTLLAGLNNEQFF. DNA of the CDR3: TGTGCCAGTAGTAGCCCCACCCTTCTAGCGGGACTTAACAATGAGCAGTTCTTC.

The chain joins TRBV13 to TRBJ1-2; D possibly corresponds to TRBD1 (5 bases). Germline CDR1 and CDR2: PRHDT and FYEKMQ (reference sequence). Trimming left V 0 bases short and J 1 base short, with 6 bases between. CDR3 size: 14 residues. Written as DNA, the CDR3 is TGTGCCAGCAGCTTAGGGGACAATAACTATGGCTACACCTTC. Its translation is CASSLGDNNYGYTF.

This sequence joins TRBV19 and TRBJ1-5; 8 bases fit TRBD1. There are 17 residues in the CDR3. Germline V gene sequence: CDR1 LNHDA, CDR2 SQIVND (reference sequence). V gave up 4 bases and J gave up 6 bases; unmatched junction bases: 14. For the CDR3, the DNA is TGTGCCAGTAGTAACCACCGACAGGGGTTGATTCCTCAGCCCCAGCATTTT. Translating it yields CASSNHRQGLIPQPQHF.

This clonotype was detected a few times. CDR3 in amino acids: CASSFSGLAGRRDNEQFF. CDR3 in DNA: TGTGCCAGCAGCTTTTCAGGACTAGCGGGCCGAAGGGACAATGAGCAGTTCTTC. The chain joins TRBV5-4 to TRBJ2-1, with 11 positions matching TRBD2. Per germline, CDR1 SGHNT and CDR2 YYREEE (reference sequence). Trimming took 2 bases from V and 5 from J; bases not matched to a gene: 12. This CDR3 has 18 amino acids.

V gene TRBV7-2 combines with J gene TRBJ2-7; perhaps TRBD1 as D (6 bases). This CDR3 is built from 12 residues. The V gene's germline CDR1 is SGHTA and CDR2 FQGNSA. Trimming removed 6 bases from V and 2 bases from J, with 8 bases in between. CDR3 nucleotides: TGTGCCAGCAGAGGACAGACCTACGAGCAGTACTTC. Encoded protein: CASRGQTYEQYF.

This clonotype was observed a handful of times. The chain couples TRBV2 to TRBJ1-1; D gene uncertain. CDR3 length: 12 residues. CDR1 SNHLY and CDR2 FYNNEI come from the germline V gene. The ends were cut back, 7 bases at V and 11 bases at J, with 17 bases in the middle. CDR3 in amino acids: CASISADPPAFF. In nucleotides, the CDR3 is TGTGCCAGCATCTCGGCGGATCCTCCGGCTTTCTTT.

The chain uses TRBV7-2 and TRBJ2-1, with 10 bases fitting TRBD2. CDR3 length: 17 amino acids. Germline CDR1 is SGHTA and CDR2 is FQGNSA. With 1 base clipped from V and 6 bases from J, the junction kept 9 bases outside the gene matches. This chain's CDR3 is CTSSLGSGTSVANEQFF. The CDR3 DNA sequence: TGTACCAGCAGCTTAGGGTCCGGGACTAGCGTAGCCAATGAGCAGTTCTTC.

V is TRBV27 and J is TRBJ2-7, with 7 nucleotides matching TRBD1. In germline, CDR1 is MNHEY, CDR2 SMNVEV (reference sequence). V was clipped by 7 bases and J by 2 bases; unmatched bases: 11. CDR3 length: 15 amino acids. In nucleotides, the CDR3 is TGTGCCAGCACCCTCAGTGCGGACAGGACCTACGAGCAGTACTTC. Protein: CASTLSADRTYEQYF.

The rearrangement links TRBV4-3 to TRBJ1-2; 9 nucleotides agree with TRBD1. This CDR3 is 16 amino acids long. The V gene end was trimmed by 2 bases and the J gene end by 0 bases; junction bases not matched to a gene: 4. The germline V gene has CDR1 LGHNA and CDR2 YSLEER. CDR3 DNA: TGCGCCAGCAGCCAATCCACAGGGGGCGCTAACTATGGCTACACCTTC. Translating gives CASSQSTGGANYGYTF.

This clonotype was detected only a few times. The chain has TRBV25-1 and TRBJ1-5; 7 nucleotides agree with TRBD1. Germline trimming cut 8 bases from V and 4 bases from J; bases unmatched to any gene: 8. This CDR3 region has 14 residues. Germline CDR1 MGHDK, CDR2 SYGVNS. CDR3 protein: CASRGTGENQPQHF. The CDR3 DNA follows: TGTGCCAGCCGGGGAACAGGGGAGAATCAGCCCCAGCATTTT. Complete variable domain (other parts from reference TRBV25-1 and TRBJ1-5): EADIYQTPRYLVIGTGKKITLECSQTMGHDKMYWYQQDPGMELHLIHYSYGVNSTEKGDLSSESTVSRIRTEHFPLTLESARPSHTSQYLCASRGTGENQPQHFGDGTRLSIL.

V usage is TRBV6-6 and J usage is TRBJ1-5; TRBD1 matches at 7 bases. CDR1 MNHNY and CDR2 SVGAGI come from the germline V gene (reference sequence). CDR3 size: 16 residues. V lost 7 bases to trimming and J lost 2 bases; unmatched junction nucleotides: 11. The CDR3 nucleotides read TGTGCCAGCATGACAGGGACCTATAAGGGCAATCAGCCCCAGCATTTT. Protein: CASMTGTYKGNQPQHF.

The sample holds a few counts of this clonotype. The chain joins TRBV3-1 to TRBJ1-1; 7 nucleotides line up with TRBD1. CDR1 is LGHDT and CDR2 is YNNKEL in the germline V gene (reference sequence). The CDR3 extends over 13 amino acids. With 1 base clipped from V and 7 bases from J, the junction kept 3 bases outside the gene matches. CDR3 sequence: CASSQVRQGEAFF. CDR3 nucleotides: TGTGCCAGCAGCCAAGTCCGACAGGGTGAAGCTTTCTTT.